This TCR beta chain was found in a study of T-cell reconstitution after alpha-beta-depleted transplantation in children. As it was prepared, the TCRbeta library received unique molecular identifiers. TCRdb processed the PCR reads anew with MiXCR; each CDR3 protein has one entry. Among roughly 420,000 distinct CDR3 sequences, under 20% were seen once, and the ten largest hold 29%. Per germline, CDR1 LGHNA and CDR2 YNFKEQ. The CDR3 has 12 amino acids. Trimming took 1 base from V and 9 from J, leaving 9 bases between them. Comment on this clonotype: The target antigen is unknown.

Study findings and constraints: There were some patients whose high TCRbeta diversity at day 60 came from surviving recipient T cells and thymic progenitors. Hyperexpanded clones declined; after one year, newly produced T cells mostly supplied diversity.

The V gene is TRBV4-2, the J gene TRBJ1-1; D unclear. Sequencing used PBMCs, mostly from graft donor cells, obtained 360 days after TCRalphabeta/CD19-depleted stem cell transplant. The sequence was obtained from a boy less than two years old who had a stem cell transplant for Wiskott-Aldrich syndrome, so the T cells may come from the graft donor. The CDR3 DNA reads TGTGCCAGCAGCCAAGGGGGAAGCCAAGCTTTCTTT. Its protein product is CASSQGGSQAFF.